The subject of this entry is one T cell receptor (beta chain). Its target is unknown. The CDR3 spans 14 residues. The V segment lost 5 bases and the J segment 5 bases; nucleotides outside the gene matches: 8. Germline CDR1 SGHKS, CDR2 YYEKEE (reference sequence). These data belong to a study of cytomegalovirus exposure and HLA in healthy donors. Across the study: Earlier findings included 117 million unique TCR beta sequences obtained from some 180 million T cells.

Notes on the study in general: It was confirmed in vitro that a few of the CMV-associated chains were specific for CMV antigens. Previous analysis showed most TCR beta V segments were productive about 90% or about 30% of the time.

PCR employed 60 Vbeta and 13 Jbeta primers. The table came from immunoSEQ multiplex PCR; TCRdb's copy has only in-frame clones and leaves some out. The data contain 95,000 to 150,000 clones, approximately 84% of them seen just once; the ten biggest clones take up more than 3%. The TCR was taken from a man aged 18 to 30 in good health and CMV-seropositive. Sample: PBMCs. V gene TRBV5-5 combines with J gene TRBJ2-3, with TRBD2 matching over 7 bases. The CDR3 DNA is TGTGCCAGCAGTTTTGGGGGGGGGAGAGATACGCAGTATTTT. Translating gives CASSFGGGRDTQYF.